The 27 T cell receptor beta chains listed next were all sequenced from one sample in a study of T-cell memory formation after mild COVID-19. TCRdb used MiXCR to reprocess the 5' RACE reads, holding one entry per CDR3 protein. The profile covers approximately 410,000 distinct CDR3 sequences, with less than 25% appearing a single time and around 12% taken by the ten largest. Sequencing used PBMCs or a T cell subset sorted from them (not recorded which). These receptors originate from an adult woman who had mild COVID-19 (a few samples of this study predate the infection). Cell type and time point are not known.

This sequence joins TRBV10-3 and TRBJ2-1; D may match TRBD1 or TRBD2 (6 bases each). Trimming took off 2 bases at V and 1 base at J, with 9 bases between the two ends. The length of the CDR3 is 15 residues. CDR1 is ENHRY, CDR2 SYGVKD, per germline. The CDR3 protein is CAISEGGPSYNEQFF. CDR3 nucleotides: TGTGCCATCAGTGAGGGGGGGCCTTCCTACAATGAGCAGTTCTTC.

The chain uses TRBV19 and TRBJ2-1; D gene uncertain. The CDR3 is 15 residues long. The germline V gene encodes CDR1 LNHDA and CDR2 SQIVND (reference sequence). V was clipped by 2 bases and J by 0 bases, with 8 bases between them. The CDR3 region is CASSIRPSSYNEQFF. CDR3 in DNA: TGTGCCAGTAGTATACGGCCCAGCTCCTACAATGAGCAGTTCTTC. The whole variable domain, remainder taken from reference TRBV19 and TRBJ2-1, is DGGITQSPKYLFRKEGQNVTLSCEQNLNHDAMYWYRQDPGQGLRLIYYSQIVNDFQKGDIAEGYSVSREKKESFPLTVTSAQKNPTAFYLCASSIRPSSYNEQFFGPGTRLTVL.

This clonotype has a count of ten or more. The chain recombines TRBV9 with TRBJ2-6, with no clear D. V lost 4 bases and J 5 bases, leaving 16 bases between the germline ends. This CDR3 is built from 16 residues. CDR1 is SGDLS, CDR2 YYNGEE, per germline. The chain's CDR3 is CASSSPIALRANVLTF. The CDR3 nucleotides read TGTGCCAGCAGCTCCCCCATCGCCCTGAGGGCCAACGTCCTGACTTTC.

The genes are TRBV7-6 and TRBJ1-6, with a possible D match to TRBD1 (5 bases). The CDR3 extends over 15 amino acids. Trimming cost V 2 bases and J 3 bases, with 8 bases left between them. CDR1 and CDR2 (germline): SGHVS, FNYEAQ. The CDR3 loop reads CASSLTGNYNSPLHF. The CDR3 nucleotides read TGTGCCAGCAGCTTAACAGGAAACTATAATTCACCCCTCCACTTT.

This chain joins TRBV6-5 and TRBJ2-7; D may correspond to TRBD1 or TRBD2 (6 bases each). The V gene's germline CDR1 is MNHEY and CDR2 SVGAGI. The V end was cut by 0 bases, the J end by 9 bases, with 12 bases between. The CDR3 extends over 13 amino acids. As DNA, the CDR3 is TGTGCCAGCAGTTACTCGAACAGGGACTGGCAGTACTTC. Protein sequence: CASSYSNRDWQYF.

This clonotype was observed a few times. This chain links TRBV25-1 with TRBJ2-4; maybe TRBD1 (5 bases). Germline CDR1 reads MGHDK; CDR2 reads SYGVNS. With 0 bases removed from V and 1 base from J, the gap between germline ends came to 13 bases. The CDR3 loop spans 17 amino acids. In DNA form, the CDR3 reads TGTGCCAGCAGTGAATATACGCTCTGGGGCGCCAAAAACATTCAGTACTTC. It is translated as CASSEYTLWGAKNIQYF.

The V and J genes are TRBV7-9 and TRBJ2-1; 8 nucleotides agree with TRBD2. CDR1 is SEHNR and CDR2 is FQNEAQ in the germline V gene (reference sequence). The CDR3 is 14 residues long. J lost 5 bases, V lost 6 bases, and 6 bases had no gene match. This CDR3 is CASRVSGDHNEQFF. In DNA, the CDR3 is TGTGCCAGCAGAGTTAGCGGGGACCACAATGAGCAGTTCTTC.

This CDR3 is CASSYDGDRTTEAFF. The CDR3 bases are TGTGCCAGCAGTTACGACGGGGACAGGACCACTGAAGCTTTCTTT. The genes are TRBV6-5 and TRBJ1-1; 8 nucleotides align to TRBD1. Germline V lookup: CDR1 MNHEY, CDR2 SVGAGI. Trimming cost V 2 bases and J 4 bases; bases outside gene matches: 6. The CDR3 covers 15 residues.

The chain carries TRBV6-2 or TRBV6-3 and TRBJ2-2; 8 positions agree with TRBD1. The CDR3 loop spans 17 amino acids. The V gene end was trimmed by 7 bases and the J gene end by 6 bases; junction bases not matched to a gene: 16. CDR1 is MNHEY and CDR2 is SVGEGT in the germline V gene. The CDR3 DNA is TGTGCCAGCACCACCGATTCCGGGACAGGACTGTCCGGGGAGCTGTTTTTT. Translating it yields CASTTDSGTGLSGELFF.

The V and J genes are TRBV6-1 and TRBJ1-5, with unresolved D. CDR3 size: 12 residues. CDR1 and CDR2 (germline): MNHNS, SASEGT. V gave up 7 bases and J gave up 4 bases, with 8 bases separating them. The DNA for the CDR3 is TGTGCCAGCAAAGACCGGAATCAGCCCCAGCATTTT. This codes for CASKDRNQPQHF.

The rearrangement links TRBV20-1 to TRBJ2-1; 9 bases match TRBD1. There are 16 residues in the CDR3. Germline CDR1 is DFQATT and CDR2 is SNEGSKA (reference sequence). V lost 6 bases to trimming and J lost 1 base; unmatched junction nucleotides: 10. The chain's CDR3 is CSALGTGQGSYNEQFF. As DNA, the CDR3 is TGCAGTGCCCTTGGGACGGGACAGGGTTCCTACAATGAGCAGTTCTTC.

In its sample, this clonotype was seen a few times. The chain couples TRBV6-2 or TRBV6-3 to TRBJ2-1; either TRBD1 or TRBD2 may supply D (7 bases each). The V gene lost 4 bases and the J gene lost 0 bases, with 22 bases spanning the gap. The CDR3 covers 19 residues. Germline V CDR1 and CDR2: MNHEY, SVGEGT. The chain's CDR3 is CASSSQRWEGDSSYNEQFF. The CDR3, as DNA: TGTGCCAGCAGTTCCCAAAGATGGGAGGGGGACAGCTCCTACAATGAGCAGTTCTTC.

This clonotype was counted only a few times. The rearrangement uses TRBV20-1 and TRBJ2-3, with 9 bases fitting TRBD1. The germline CDR1 and CDR2 sequences are DFQATT and SNEGSKA (reference sequence). With 2 bases clipped from V and 4 bases from J, the junction kept 7 bases outside the gene matches. This CDR3 region has 15 residues. CDR3 protein: CSARRGTGSSDTQYF. The CDR3 nucleotides read TGCAGTGCTAGAAGGGGGACAGGGAGTTCAGATACGCAGTATTTT.

This clonotype was detected ten times or more. This chain links TRBV5-1 with TRBJ2-1; tentative D call: TRBD1 (5 bases). Between the trimmed V and J ends, which lost 0 bases and 3 bases, there was a span of 7 bases. The CDR3 runs to 14 residues. Germline V gene data show CDR1 as SGHRS and CDR2 as YFSETQ. CDR3 sequence reads: CASSLGQLYNEQFF. The CDR3 bases are TGCGCCAGCAGCTTGGGACAGCTCTACAATGAGCAGTTCTTC.

The chain links TRBV9 to TRBJ2-2, with TRBD2 matching 10 bases. J lost 8 bases, V lost 4 bases, and 5 bases had no gene match. Germline values: CDR1 SGDLS, CDR2 YYNGEE. This CDR3 comprises 14 residues. The CDR3 DNA is TGTGCCAGCAGCTTATCTAGCGGGAGTGGGGAGCTGTTTTTT. This encodes CASSLSSGSGELFF.

This clonotype appeared a few times. This chain links TRBV7-8 with TRBJ2-7; D remains unclear. The germline CDR1 and CDR2 sequences are SGHVS and FQNEAQ. The CDR3 totals 13 residues. V was cut by 2 bases and J by 3 bases, with 8 bases left in between. CDR3: CASSLPGVYEQYF. The CDR3 coding sequence is TGTGCCAGCAGCTTACCGGGCGTCTACGAGCAGTACTTC.

This clonotype was counted only a few times. The V and J genes are TRBV30 and TRBJ1-5; D is uncertain. The CDR3 sequence is 13 residues long. Germline V lookup: CDR1 GTSNPN, CDR2 SVGIG (reference sequence). V gave up 0 bases and J gave up 4 bases, with 7 bases separating them. CDR3 protein: CAWSVGPNQPQHF. The CDR3 DNA is TGTGCCTGGAGTGTGGGTCCGAATCAGCCCCAGCATTTT.

In its sample, this clonotype was seen a few times. The CDR3 DNA follows: TGTGCCAGCAGCTTCCAACGAACGGGACAGGGAGGCACAGATACGCAGTATTTT. Encoded protein: CASSFQRTGQGGTDTQYF. The chain is built from TRBV11-1 and TRBJ2-3; 9 bases line up with TRBD1. The J segment lost 1 base and the V segment lost 3 bases, leaving 11 bases of the junction unmatched. This CDR3 has 18 amino acids. Germline CDR1 is SGHAT and CDR2 is FQDESV (reference sequence).

This chain joins TRBV20-1 and TRBJ1-3, with 7 bases aligning to TRBD1. CDR3 length equals 13 residues. J gave up 2 bases and V 6 bases, and 4 bases lay outside the gene matches. Looked up from germline, CDR1 is DFQATT and CDR2 is SNEGSKA (reference sequence). Written as DNA, the CDR3 is TGCAGTGCCCAGGGGGTTCCTGGAAACACCATATATTTT. It codes for CSAQGVPGNTIYF.

This clonotype turned up a few times. The chain couples TRBV6-2 or TRBV6-3 to TRBJ2-1; perhaps D is TRBD1 or TRBD2 (5 bases each). This CDR3 spans 15 amino acids. In germline, CDR1 is MNHEY, CDR2 SVGEGT. Trimming left V 5 bases short and J 0 bases short, with 11 bases between. The CDR3 loop reads CASSRDDPSYNEQFF. CDR3 in DNA: TGTGCCAGCAGTAGGGACGACCCCTCCTACAATGAGCAGTTCTTC.

In its sample, this clonotype was seen a few times. The V call is TRBV7-9, the J call TRBJ2-7, with 11 bases lining up with TRBD2. CDR1 is SEHNR, CDR2 FQNEAQ, per germline (reference sequence). The CDR3 spans 15 residues. The V gene end was trimmed by 3 bases and the J gene end by 3 bases; junction bases not matched to a gene: 4. The CDR3: CASSLVGLADYEQYF. The CDR3, as DNA: TGTGCCAGCAGCTTGGTGGGACTAGCGGACTACGAGCAGTACTTC.

The J gene is TRBJ2-1, the V gene TRBV9; maybe TRBD1 (7 bases). Trimming took 2 bases from V and 4 from J, leaving 19 bases between them. Germline V gives CDR1 SGDLS, CDR2 YYNGEE. The CDR3 loop spans 17 amino acids. The CDR3 spells CASSVWSQGGPYNEQFF. DNA for the CDR3: TGTGCCAGCAGCGTCTGGTCCCAGGGGGGACCGTACAATGAGCAGTTCTTC.

This clonotype was seen a handful of times. V and J are TRBV2 and TRBJ2-1, with D possibly matching TRBD1 (7 bases). The CDR3 consists of 15 residues. Trimming removed 6 bases at V and 6 bases at J, with 18 bases between. Germline CDR1 SNHLY, CDR2 FYNNEI. CDR3 region: CASRADRRVSNEQFF. The DNA of the CDR3 is TGTGCCAGCAGGGCGGACAGGAGGGTCAGCAATGAGCAGTTCTTC.

This clonotype has just a few counts. The rearrangement joins TRBV11-2 to TRBJ1-5; TRBD1 might be the D (6 bases). Trimming stripped 5 bases from V and 6 bases from J, with 11 bases between. Germline lookup yields CDR1 SGHAT and CDR2 FQNNGV. The CDR3 length is 13 residues. The CDR3 DNA is TGTGCCAGCAGCCTACAGGGAGTTCAGCCCCAGCATTTT. Its protein is CASSLQGVQPQHF.

A few counts support this clonotype. The chain joins TRBV7-8 to TRBJ1-5; D is possibly TRBD1 (5 bases). The germline CDR1 and CDR2 sequences are SGHVS and FQNEAQ. Trimming took 0 bases from V and 0 from J, leaving 6 bases between them. This CDR3 region has 15 residues. CDR3 sequence: CASSLARVSNQPQHF. CDR3 DNA sequence: TGTGCCAGCAGCTTAGCCAGGGTTAGCAATCAGCCCCAGCATTTT.

This clonotype was found a few times. The CDR3 DNA reads TGTGCCAGCAGCTTCCAGCGGGGCTACGAGCAGTACTTC. Amino acid sequence: CASSFQRGYEQYF. The rearrangement uses TRBV7-9 and TRBJ2-7, with 7 nucleotides matching TRBD2. There are 13 residues in the CDR3. V was clipped by 3 bases and J by 3 bases; unmatched bases: 2. Germline V gene data show CDR1 as SEHNR and CDR2 as FQNEAQ (reference sequence).

This clonotype was counted only a few times. V usage is TRBV15 and J usage is TRBJ1-1; D not certain. The V end was cut by 2 bases, the J end by 3 bases, with 13 bases between. The CDR3 consists of 15 residues. CDR1 is LNHNV and CDR2 is YYDKDF in the germline V gene (reference sequence). CDR3 in DNA: TGTGCCACCAGCAGAAATGTGCCCAGCCACACTGAAGCTTTCTTT. It translates to CATSRNVPSHTEAFF.